A single sample is the source of the 28 T cell receptor beta chains below, sequenced in a study of T cells in Graves' hyperthyroidism and ophthalmopathy. Authors of the study amplified TCR beta CDR3 regions from RNA transcripts. The HTBI primer set was used in a first-round RT-PCR of the TCR CDR3. TCRdb processed the multiplex PCR reads anew with MiXCR; each CDR3 protein has one entry. The top ten clones hold under 20% of a sample with 450,000 to 700,000 distinct CDR3 sequences, more than 45% of them seen once. Sequenced input: peripheral blood or thyroid tissue (not recorded which). These receptors were collected from an adult woman with Graves' disease, either hyperthyroidism or ophthalmopathy (not recorded which).

The chain has TRBV20-1 and TRBJ1-2; 7 nucleotides align to TRBD1. CDR1 and CDR2 from the germline V gene are DFQATT and SNEGSKA (reference sequence). The CDR3 has 18 residues. V trimming: 1 base; J trimming: 5 bases; junction bases outside the gene matches: 19. CDR3 DNA sequence: TGCAGTGCTAGAGTGACAGGGCAAGAACGGGCCACCGGTTATGGCTACACCTTC. It is translated as CSARVTGQERATGYGYTF.

This rearrangement joins TRBV11-1 to TRBJ2-5; perhaps TRBD2 as D (6 bases). Trimming left V 7 bases short and J 4 bases short, with 16 bases between. The CDR3 is 14 residues long. Per germline, CDR1 SGHAT and CDR2 FQDESV (reference sequence). The CDR3, as DNA: TGTGCCAGCAAGAGACCAACCGGGGGAGAGACCCAGTACTTC. This gives the protein CASKRPTGGETQYF.

The genes are TRBV27 and TRBJ2-7, with D hard to call. V was clipped by 6 bases and J by 1 base, with 19 bases between them. The CDR3 totals 16 residues. Germline values: CDR1 MNHEY, CDR2 SMNVEV (reference sequence). As DNA, the CDR3 is TGTGCCAGCAGCCAAAGGGCGGTACAGCGATCCTACGAGCAGTACTTC. As protein: CASSQRAVQRSYEQYF.

In its sample, this clonotype was seen many times. CDR3 DNA: TGTGCCAGCAGCTTAGGGTGGTCGCGAGCGGGCCGCTACGAGCAGTACTTC. It is translated as CASSLGWSRAGRYEQYF. J is TRBJ2-7 and V is TRBV11-2, with D possibly matching TRBD2 (6 bases). The V gene lost 1 base and the J gene lost 3 bases, with 19 bases spanning the gap. This CDR3 region has 17 residues. Germline CDR1 and CDR2: SGHAT and FQNNGV.

At least ten counts were recorded for this clonotype. The J gene is TRBJ2-2, the V gene TRBV7-2, with 8 bases aligning to TRBD2. The germline CDR1 and CDR2 sequences are SGHTA and FQGNSA. The V gene end was trimmed by 8 bases and the J gene end by 7 bases; junction bases not matched to a gene: 9. The CDR3 has 14 amino acids. The CDR3 protein is CASGQRETRGELFF. The CDR3 coding sequence is TGTGCCAGCGGCCAGCGGGAGACACGCGGGGAGCTGTTTTTT.

This clonotype was found a few times. The chain is built from TRBV11-2 and TRBJ1-4; 9 nucleotides line up with TRBD1. The V gene's germline CDR1 is SGHAT and CDR2 FQNNGV. The CDR3 length is 15 residues. The J segment lost 8 bases and the V segment lost 5 bases, leaving 9 bases of the junction unmatched. The CDR3 coding sequence is TGTGCCAGCAGCCTCCGGACAGGGGATGGGGAAAAACTGTTTTTT. Amino acid sequence: CASSLRTGDGEKLFF. Variable domain in full (rest from reference TRBV11-2 and TRBJ1-4): EAGVAQSPRYKIIEKRQSVAFWCNPISGHATLYWYQQILGQGPKLLIQFQNNGVVDDSQLPKDRFSAERLKGVDSTLKIQPAKLEDSAVYLCASSLRTGDGEKLFFGSGTQLSVL.

V gene TRBV10-3 combines with J gene TRBJ2-5; 7 positions agree with TRBD1. The CDR3 is 14 amino acids. Germline V lookup: CDR1 ENHRY, CDR2 SYGVKD. The V segment lost 4 bases and the J segment 5 bases; nucleotides outside the gene matches: 7. CDR3 loop: CAISAGQMVETQYF. CDR3 nucleotides: TGTGCCATCAGTGCGGGACAGATGGTGGAGACCCAGTACTTC.

CDR3 coding DNA: TGTGCCAGCAGGCGCTGGGGTCAGGGGTCCTACGAGCAGTACTTC. This sequence encodes CASRRWGQGSYEQYF. The chain combines TRBV28 with TRBJ2-7; D is possibly TRBD1 (6 bases). The CDR3 spans 15 residues. Trimming took off 6 bases at V and 1 base at J, with 16 bases between the two ends. CDR1 and CDR2 (germline): MDHEN, SYDVKM.

This clonotype has more than one count but fewer than ten. V and J are TRBV2 and TRBJ1-6; D gene ambiguous. Trimming stripped 3 bases from V and 10 bases from J, with 16 bases between. Germline loops: CDR1 SNHLY, CDR2 FYNNEI. The CDR3 contains 15 residues. The CDR3 bases are TGTGCCAGCAGTGACGTCATTTTTCTGGGATCACCCCTCCACTTT. This encodes CASSDVIFLGSPLHF.

The chain combines TRBV15 with TRBJ1-2; D remains ambiguous. The CDR3 is 12 amino acids. The germline V and J ends were trimmed by 1 base and 4 bases, with 4 bases remaining between them. Germline V CDR1 and CDR2: LNHNV, YYDKDF (reference sequence). CDR3 in DNA: TGTGCCACCAGCAGAGTGGGCTATGGCTACACCTTC. Translation: CATSRVGYGYTF.

This chain links TRBV20-1 with TRBJ1-1; the D gene is possibly TRBD1 (6 bases). Germline CDR1 reads DFQATT; CDR2 reads SNEGSKA (reference sequence). The CDR3 runs 13 residues. V lost 3 bases and J 1 base, leaving 9 bases between the germline ends. The CDR3 sequence: CSARGHSNTEAFF. CDR3 sequence (DNA): TGCAGTGCTAGGGGACATTCGAACACTGAAGCTTTCTTT.

Concerning this clonotype itself: Being one base from a much bigger clone, this may be a read error. The chain carries TRBV12-3 or TRBV12-4 and TRBJ2-2; 8 positions agree with TRBD2. J gave up 7 bases and V 8 bases, and 6 bases lay outside the gene matches. There are 13 residues in the CDR3. CDR3 sequence: CASGPGGGGELFF. CDR3 coding DNA: TGTGCCAGCGGCCCGGGGGGGGGCGGGGAGCTGTTTTTT.

The V and J genes are TRBV9 and TRBJ1-5; D perhaps matches TRBD1 (5 bases). The germline V gene has CDR1 SGDLS and CDR2 YYNGEE. V shed 0 bases and J shed 4 bases, with 17 bases lying between them. This CDR3 has 17 residues. For the CDR3, the DNA is TGTGCCAGCAGCGTAGGGGGCACAGTTGGCGTTAATCAGCCCCAGCATTTT. Encoded protein: CASSVGGTVGVNQPQHF.

The V call is TRBV9, the J call TRBJ2-6; D gene ambiguous. This CDR3 spans 15 amino acids. Germline lookup yields CDR1 SGDLS and CDR2 YYNGEE. Trimming removed 0 bases at V and 1 base at J, with 5 bases between. The CDR3 here is CASSVGGSGANVLTF. The CDR3 DNA is TGTGCCAGCAGCGTAGGTGGTTCTGGGGCCAACGTCCTGACTTTC.

This clonotype was counted many times. The chain has TRBV15 and TRBJ1-2; 9 nucleotides match TRBD1. The CDR3 totals 16 residues. Germline V gene data show CDR1 as LNHNV and CDR2 as YYDKDF (reference sequence). V lost 6 bases to trimming and J lost 3 bases; unmatched junction nucleotides: 11. The CDR3 nucleotides read TGTGCCACCAGGGGACAGGGACCCCCCGAGGACTATGGCTACACCTTC. Protein product: CATRGQGPPEDYGYTF.

This clonotype was counted ten times or more. The chain couples TRBV7-8 to TRBJ2-2; 7 bases are shared with TRBD1. CDR1 and CDR2 from the germline V gene are SGHVS and FQNEAQ. V gave up 5 bases and J gave up 5 bases; unmatched junction bases: 8. The CDR3 covers 15 residues. CDR3 loop: CASSRDRLRTGELFF. In nucleotides, the CDR3 is TGTGCCAGCAGCCGGGACAGACTGAGAACCGGGGAGCTGTTTTTT.

The gene calls are TRBV7-3 and TRBJ1-2; possible D gene TRBD1, 5 bases. Trimming shortened V by 1 base and J by 5 bases, and 11 bases separated the two germline ends. This CDR3 contains 14 residues. Germline V gene data show CDR1 as SGHTA and CDR2 as FQGTGA. CDR3 DNA sequence: TGTGCCAGCAGCTTAAGGATGGGGCGTTATGGCTACACCTTC. This translates into CASSLRMGRYGYTF.

This clonotype was recorded at least ten times. The DNA for the CDR3 is TGTGCCAGCAGTGAAGGGCTAGTGAGGCACCAACCCGAGCAGTACTTC. Its translation is CASSEGLVRHQPEQYF. The chain couples TRBV6-1 to TRBJ2-7; D gene unclear. Trimming took 1 base from V and 6 from J, leaving 19 bases between them. This CDR3 comprises 16 residues. The germline V gene encodes CDR1 MNHNS and CDR2 SASEGT.

The chain recombines TRBV7-2 with TRBJ2-5; D ambiguous. This CDR3 region has 11 residues. Germline V gives CDR1 SGHTA, CDR2 FQGNSA. V lost 7 bases to trimming and J lost 9 bases, with 12 bases between them. The CDR3 loop reads CASIVSSAQYF. The CDR3 bases are TGTGCCAGCATCGTATCCTCGGCCCAGTACTTC. Drawing the rest from reference TRBV7-2 and TRBJ2-5, the complete variable domain is GAGVSQSPSNKVTEKGKDVELRCDPISGHTALYWYRQSLGQGLEFLIYFQGNSAPDKSGLPSDRFSAERTGGSVSTLTIQRTQQEDSAVYLCASIVSSAQYFGPGTRLLVL.

The V call is TRBV7-9, the J call TRBJ1-2; D unresolved. This CDR3 region has 13 residues. V lost 0 bases and J 6 bases, leaving 8 bases between the germline ends. Germline CDR1 and CDR2: SEHNR and FQNEAQ (reference sequence). For the CDR3, the DNA is TGTGCCAGCAGCTTAGCCCCTCAGGATGGCTACACCTTC. The encoded protein is CASSLAPQDGYTF.

This clonotype was seen many times. This chain connects TRBV20-1 to TRBJ1-1; the D is unclear. The CDR3 is 15 residues long. Germline lookup yields CDR1 DFQATT and CDR2 SNEGSKA (reference sequence). Trimming removed 5 bases from V and 0 bases from J, with 16 bases in between. The CDR3 region is CSASTEQEMNTEAFF. CDR3 nucleotides: TGCAGTGCTTCCACAGAGCAGGAGATGAACACTGAAGCTTTCTTT.

The CDR3 loop is CASSRRLQESYEQYF. DNA for the CDR3: TGCGCCAGCAGCCGTAGACTGCAGGAGTCCTACGAGCAGTACTTC. J is TRBJ2-7 and V is TRBV4-1; D gene unclear. Per the germline V gene, CDR1 is MGHRA and CDR2 is YSYEKL. Trimming cost V 4 bases and J 1 base, with 14 bases left between them. This CDR3 contains 15 residues.

The chain uses TRBV2 and TRBJ2-2; possible D gene TRBD2, 5 bases. The V end was cut by 8 bases, the J end by 0 bases, with 13 bases between. CDR1 and CDR2 (germline): SNHLY, FYNNEI. The CDR3 totals 15 residues. The CDR3 DNA follows: TGTGCCAGCGGAAAGACCGGGACGAACACCGGGGAGCTGTTTTTT. Translation: CASGKTGTNTGELFF.

V is TRBV5-1 and J is TRBJ1-1; no reliable D call. The V and J ends lost 0 bases and 0 bases respectively, with 9 bases between them. The CDR3 length is 15 residues. Germline lookup yields CDR1 SGHRS and CDR2 YFSETQ. The CDR3 region is CASSLEGSLNTEAFF. Here the CDR3 DNA reads TGCGCCAGCAGCTTGGAGGGCAGTTTGAACACTGAAGCTTTCTTT.

The gene calls are TRBV7-2 and TRBJ2-5, with D possibly matching TRBD1 (6 bases). The DNA end favors TRBJ2-7, so the J call may be wrong. Germline V lookup: CDR1 SGHTA, CDR2 FQGNSA. The CDR3 totals 17 residues. The CDR3 DNA reads as TGTGCCAGCAGCTTAGCAACGGGACACCGTTACTTCCACGAGCAGTACTTC. This codes for CASSLATGHRYFHEQYF.

Points on this clonotype: A read error may be the cause here, since a much bigger clone is one base away. The V and J genes are TRBV3-1 and TRBJ1-1; unclear D gene. The CDR3 runs to 12 residues. V was shortened by 1 base and J by 3 bases, with 3 bases between the two germline ends. The germline V gene has CDR1 LGHDT and CDR2 YNNKEL (reference sequence). The CDR3: CASSQVDTEAFF. The CDR3 nucleotides read TGTGCCAGCAGCCAAGTAGACACTGAAGCTTTCTTT.

CDR3 amino acids: CASIPVKVARNTGELFF. CDR3 DNA sequence: TGTGCCAGCATCCCGGTTAAGGTAGCGAGGAACACCGGGGAGCTGTTTTTT. This rearrangement joins TRBV6-2 or TRBV6-3 to TRBJ2-2, with D tentatively TRBD2 (5 bases). CDR3 length equals 17 residues. The V end lost 7 bases, the J end lost 1 base, and 19 bases lay between the germline ends. Germline-derived CDR1 and CDR2 are MNHEY and SVGEGT.

This clonotype was counted only a few times. The CDR3 nucleotides are TGTGCCAGCAGTCAAACCGGGACAGCGAACACTGAAGCTTTCTTT. Translating gives CASSQTGTANTEAFF. The rearrangement uses TRBV28 and TRBJ1-1, with 7 bases aligning to TRBD1. Germline V gives CDR1 MDHEN, CDR2 SYDVKM. V was clipped by 5 bases and J by 1 base; unmatched bases: 7. CDR3 length: 15 amino acids.